Reported below is one TCR beta chain. What it recognizes is unknown. TCRdb derives one entry per CDR3 protein from the 5' RACE reads, leaving out DNA. This table lists 200,000 to 300,000 distinct CDR3 sequences. The data were obtained in a study of T cells expressing NK-cell markers. Findings and limits, study-wide: Four of the donors also had these clonotypes leading their CD3+CD56-NKG2C+ fraction.

CDR3 size: 15 residues. The germline gives CDR1 DFQATT, CDR2 SNEGSKA (reference sequence). J is TRBJ1-2 and V is TRBV20-1. Sequencing was carried out using blood T cells: a sorted CD56 or NKG2C T cell subset, CD4+ or CD8+ T cells, or bulk PBMC T cells (not recorded which). The TCR was taken from a man between 18 and 35 years old in good health. CDR3: CSAPRWADLPHGYTF.